This is a list of T cell receptor beta chains from one sample in a study of CXCR3-negative and CXCR3-positive naive CD8 T cells. Reprocessing the 5' RACE reads, TCRdb reports a single entry for every CDR3 protein and omits DNA. The table gives 90,000 to 100,000 distinct CDR3 sequences; the top ten clones make up 0.9% to 1.2% of it. Material: naive CXCR3+ CD8+ T cells from blood. Receptors originate from a human donor in good health. Some clones in this sample may be carry-over from other donors' samples. The CDR3 runs from the conserved cysteine through the conserved F or W.

j_gene: TRBJ2-1; v_gene: TRBV11-2; len: 17; CDR3aa: CASSPDARFVLYNEQFF
j_gene: TRBJ1-1; v_gene: TRBV20-1; len: 14; CDR3aa: CSAIYRDTNTEAFF
j_gene: TRBJ2-1; v_gene: TRBV12-3/TRBV12-4; len: 13; CDR3aa: CASRPGLGNEQFF
j_gene: TRBJ2-7; v_gene: TRBV7-9; len: 14; CDR3aa: CASSLRGKAYEQYF
j_gene: TRBJ2-1; v_gene: TRBV7-9; len: 16; CDR3aa: CASSTPPRVSLWEQFF
j_gene: TRBJ2-3; v_gene: TRBV2; len: 12; CDR3aa: CASSEAYDTQYF
j_gene: TRBJ2-3; v_gene: TRBV6-5; len: 13; CDR3aa: CASGFRAGDTQYF
j_gene: TRBJ2-5; v_gene: TRBV27; len: 16; CDR3aa: CASRSLAGGLQETQYF
j_gene: TRBJ2-1; v_gene: TRBV28; len: 15; CDR3aa: CATKTGRNPYNEQFF
j_gene: TRBJ1-1; v_gene: TRBV29-1; len: 13; CDR3aa: CSATTGVNTEAFF
j_gene: TRBJ2-7; v_gene: TRBV21-1; len: 14; CDR3aa: CASSKVARSYEQYF
j_gene: TRBJ1-5; v_gene: TRBV6-5; len: 14; CDR3aa: CASSYTGAGQPQHF
j_gene: TRBJ2-7; v_gene: TRBV20-1; len: 13; CDR3aa: CSARERGGAEQYF
j_gene: TRBJ1-2; v_gene: TRBV30; len: 14; CDR3aa: CAWVHNEGLRGYTF
j_gene: TRBJ2-7; v_gene: TRBV6-4; len: 12; CDR3aa: CASSVRSYEQYF
j_gene: TRBJ2-5; v_gene: TRBV28; len: 13; CDR3aa: CASSLLIGETQYF
j_gene: TRBJ2-7; v_gene: TRBV28; len: 14; CDR3aa: CASSLSGQTYEQYF
j_gene: TRBJ2-1; v_gene: TRBV7-9; len: 16; CDR3aa: CASSLDFSGRNNEQFF